This section outlines one TCR beta chain sequence together with its context. The antigen remains undetermined. The data were taken from a study of CD8+CD57+ T cells in acquired aplastic anemia. Study context: Sorted CD4+ and CD8+ cells yielded about 2.9 ug of DNA on average. CD4+ cells from healthy donors averaged about 10.8 million reads. Study-wide results and limits: Patients and controls turned out to have 25 to 30 CD8+ CDR3 sequences in common. The study found no significant CD8+ Simpson's diversity difference between patients and controls.

Genomic DNA provided the template from which TCR beta VDJ and CDR3 profiles were obtained. One entry per CDR3 protein results from TCRdb running MiXCR on the reads. This table has tens of thousands of distinct CDR3 sequences, 75% to 85% appearing once. The ends were cut back, 1 base at V and 9 bases at J, with 12 bases in the middle. The CDR3 extends over 14 amino acids. Germline V gene lookup returns CDR1 LNHNV and CDR2 YYDKDF (reference sequence). Sequencing input: sorted CD4+, CD8+, or CD8+CD57+ T cells (not recorded which) from PBMCs. The chain has TRBV15 and TRBJ2-2; D might be TRBD2 (6 bases). This TCR came from a human donor in good health, serving as a control. The CDR3 spells CATSRVGLHRELFF. For the CDR3, the DNA is TGTGCCACCAGCAGAGTGGGACTGCACCGGGAGCTGTTTTTT.